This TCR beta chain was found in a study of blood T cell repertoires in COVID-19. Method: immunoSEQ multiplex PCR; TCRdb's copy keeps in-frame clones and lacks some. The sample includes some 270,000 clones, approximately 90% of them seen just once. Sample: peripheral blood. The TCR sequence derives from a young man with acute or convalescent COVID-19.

The CDR3 DNA sequence: TGTGCCAGCAGCTTAACGCTAGGACAGGGGGCTCACACTGAAGCTTTCTTT. It is translated as CASSLTLGQGAHTEAFF. This chain connects TRBV11-2 to TRBJ1-1, with 11 bases aligning to TRBD1. The germline V gene has CDR1 SGHAT and CDR2 FQNNGV. V shed 2 bases, J shed 3 bases, and the junction held 8 bases outside the gene matches. This CDR3 comprises 17 residues.